This T cell receptor beta chain was profiled in a study of shared clonotypes between healthy human individuals. The protocol was immunoSEQ multiplex PCR, while the TCRdb copy is restricted to in-frame clones and leaves out a portion. The table records just under 350,000 clones, around 70% of them present only once. Per the germline V gene, CDR1 is SNHLY and CDR2 is FYNNEI. The CDR3 contains 14 residues. Between the trimmed V and J ends, which lost 3 bases and 0 bases, there was a span of 8 bases. The chain is built from TRBV2 and TRBJ2-5; D gene uncertain. This clonotype was sampled from a man under 40 in good health. Input material: memory CD4+ T cells sorted from blood. Subset in this sample: CD45RA-negative fraction. CDR3 residues: CASSESTNQETQYF. The CDR3 coding sequence is TGTGCCAGCAGTGAGTCGACAAACCAAGAGACCCAGTACTTC.